This T cell receptor beta chain emerged from a study of cytomegalovirus exposure and HLA in healthy donors. 60 Vbeta and 13 Jbeta primers were used in PCR. Produced via immunoSEQ multiplex PCR; TCRdb's table is partial and in-frame only. Recorded for this sample: tens of thousands of clones. The sample was PBMCs. The receptor was isolated from a young woman in good health and CMV-seronegative.

CDR3 coding DNA: TGTGCCAGCAGCATCGACAGGGGACAAGAGACCCAGTACTTC. It encodes CASSIDRGQETQYF. The chain couples TRBV7-6 to TRBJ2-5; TRBD1 aligns across 8 bases. Germline CDR1 reads SGHVS; CDR2 reads FNYEAQ. J gave up 2 bases and V 5 bases, and 4 bases lay outside the gene matches. This CDR3 has 14 residues.